Below are 9 T cell receptor beta chains sequenced from a single sample in a study of blood T cell repertoires in COVID-19. Here immunoSEQ multiplex PCR was the method, and the copy in TCRdb shows in-frame clones only, minus some. The sample has around 250,000 clones; roughly 88% are singletons. The sequenced sample consisted of peripheral blood. Source of these receptors: a man in his thirties or forties who had recovered from COVID-19.

This chain links TRBV29-1 with TRBJ1-2; the D gene is possibly TRBD1 (5 bases). This CDR3 is 13 amino acids long. Germline CDR1 SQVTM, CDR2 ANQGSEA. Trimming cost V 2 bases and J 0 bases, with 7 bases left between them. CDR3 bases: TGCAGCGTTGAAACAGGAGCTAACTATGGCTACACCTTC. This sequence encodes CSVETGANYGYTF. Using reference TRBV29-1 and TRBJ1-2 for the parts outside the CDR3, the full variable domain is SAVISQKPSRDICQRGTSLTIQCQVDSQVTMMFWYRQQPGQSLTLIATANQGSEATYESGFVIDKFPISRPNLTFSTLTVSNMSPEDSSIYLCSVETGANYGYTFGSGTRLTVV.

This chain uses TRBV29-1 with TRBJ2-2; no definite D call. The CDR3 is made up of 13 amino acids. The germline V gene encodes CDR1 SQVTM and CDR2 ANQGSEA. Trimming cost V 2 bases and J 7 bases, with 11 bases left between them. DNA for the CDR3: TGCAGCGTTGAACGAATGGCGGACGGGGAGCTGTTTTTT. Translated: CSVERMADGELFF.

This clone was found a few times. The J gene is TRBJ1-6, the V gene TRBV9; 7 nucleotides agree with TRBD1. Germline lookup yields CDR1 SGDLS and CDR2 YYNGEE. V shed 5 bases and J 10 bases; nucleotides not matched to a gene: 6. The CDR3 runs 13 residues. The chain's CDR3 is CASRGQMNSPLHF. The CDR3 DNA follows: TGTGCCAGCAGGGGACAGATGAACTCACCCCTCCACTTT.

V usage is TRBV7-2 and J usage is TRBJ2-7, with a possible D match to TRBD2 (5 bases). The CDR3 extends over 15 amino acids. V shed 1 base and J shed 4 bases, with 14 bases lying between them. From germline, CDR1 is SGHTA and CDR2 FQGNSA. The CDR3 region has the DNA TGTGCCAGCAGCTTAGGGAGGCCGTTCACTTACGAGCAGTACTTC. It is translated as CASSLGRPFTYEQYF.

The rearrangement links TRBV19 to TRBJ2-5; TRBD2 matches at 10 bases. There are 16 residues in the CDR3. J was trimmed by 4 bases and V by 4 bases; bases with no gene match: 9. Looked up from germline, CDR1 is LNHDA and CDR2 is SQIVND (reference sequence). The CDR3 protein is CASSTSLSGGRETQYF. In DNA, the CDR3 is TGTGCCAGTAGTACGTCCCTTAGCGGGGGGCGAGAGACCCAGTACTTC.

V and J are TRBV7-2 and TRBJ1-4; D is perhaps TRBD1 (5 bases). The germline gives CDR1 SGHTA, CDR2 FQGNSA. V dropped 5 bases and J dropped 5 bases, with 12 bases sitting between them. The CDR3 runs 14 residues. CDR3 amino acids: CASSPNGGNEKLFF. The DNA for the CDR3 is TGTGCCAGCAGCCCTAACGGGGGAAATGAAAAACTGTTTTTT.

The rearrangement uses TRBV19 and TRBJ2-7; D is possibly TRBD1 (6 bases). The V gene's germline CDR1 is LNHDA and CDR2 SQIVND (reference sequence). The CDR3 is 14 residues long. Trimming took off 6 bases at V and 2 bases at J, with 14 bases between the two ends. The CDR3 loop reads CASSRLQGTYEQYF. CDR3 coding DNA: TGTGCCAGTAGCCGATTACAGGGAACCTACGAGCAGTACTTC.

V and J are TRBV10-1 and TRBJ2-7; 9 bases line up with TRBD1. Looked up from germline, CDR1 is WNHNN and CDR2 is SYGVQD (reference sequence). After removal of 5 bases from V and 6 bases from J, the junction contained 17 bases not matched to a gene. This CDR3 has 17 amino acids. CDR3 in DNA: TGCGCCAGCAGTCAACATCCCACAGGGGGCAAGTTGGGCGAGCAGTACTTC. As protein: CASSQHPTGGKLGEQYF.

V is TRBV5-5 and J is TRBJ1-2; 7 positions agree with TRBD1. Germline V lookup: CDR1 SGHKS, CDR2 YYEKEE (reference sequence). The CDR3 is 16 residues long. J gave up 5 bases and V 0 bases, and 10 bases lay outside the gene matches. The chain's CDR3 is CASSLVSTGDIYGYTF. In DNA, the CDR3 is TGTGCCAGCAGCTTGGTCTCCACAGGGGACATTTATGGCTACACCTTC.